The T cell receptor beta chain under discussion was sequenced for a study of cytomegalovirus exposure and HLA in healthy donors. On the study more broadly: Roughly 85 million unique TCRs from HLA-typed donors were held in an early release of data. Broader study findings: The records held CMV serostatus as the only immune exposure information.

This clone was detected once. Its antigen is unidentified. The CDR3 is 15 residues long. CDR1 is MGHRA and CDR2 is YSYEKL in the germline V gene. The V gene lost 1 base and the J gene lost 1 base, with 11 bases spanning the gap. PCR used 60 Vbeta primers and 13 Jbeta primers. In the authors' methods: A later analysis tallied approximately 78 million unique TCR beta chains, some 10 million of them shared. Produced via immunoSEQ multiplex PCR; TCRdb's table is partial and in-frame only. For V, J and clone size, that table is used; D and trimming come from the DNA. Seen here are hundreds of thousands of clones, under 80% observed once, and the top ten hold around 2.3%.

The gene calls are TRBV4-1 and TRBJ2-7; no clear D gene. The sequence came from a female donor in good health and CMV-seronegative. Sequencing input: PBMCs. Here the CDR3 DNA reads TGCGCCAGCAGCCAAGCCTCAATGACATCCTACGAGCAGTACTTC. It codes for CASSQASMTSYEQYF.